This is a list of T cell receptor beta chains from one sample in a study of glioma-infiltrating T cells after dendritic cell vaccination. Here immunoSEQ multiplex PCR was the method, and the copy in TCRdb shows in-frame clones only, minus some. Of 55,000 to 70,000 clones detected, 82% appear once; the ten largest clones hold around 9.6%. The input for sequencing was blood, taken before dendritic cell vaccination. The receptors shown here come from a human donor with glioblastoma. Each CDR3 is given without its conserved first and last residue.

v_gene	j_gene	CDR3aa
TRBV6-5	TRBJ2-5	ASGRGGAGETQY
TRBV7-2	TRBJ2-1	ASRWPGQPEGTNEQF
TRBV5-5	TRBJ2-7	ASSSSGGLSYEQY
TRBV7-2	TRBJ1-6	ASSLGWTGDSPLH
TRBV25-1	TRBJ1-2	ASSEQDGYGYT
TRBV15	TRBJ2-7	ATSRDIAGAKYEQY
TRBV6-1	TRBJ1-5	ASKEDTGKYQPQH
TRBV19	TRBJ1-5	ASSGGQGAWQPQH
TRBV29-1	TRBJ2-2	SVDSRSGELF
TRBV23-1	TRBJ2-7	ASSQSGGLEPYEQY
TRBV19	TRBJ1-1	ASSNAGRDTEAF
TRBV19	TRBJ2-5	ASTSGGETQY
TRBV18	TRBJ1-5	ASSPARRVGQPQH
TRBV21-1	TRBJ1-6	ASMQVVQSRGIYNSPLH
TRBV4-1	TRBJ1-5	ASSQDRYSNQPQH
TRBV2	TRBJ1-2	ASSERVSYT
TRBV6-1	TRBJ1-5	ASSDRTFNQPQH
TRBV7-2	TRBJ2-3	ASSATSGDTQY
TRBV7-8	TRBJ1-4	ASSLAGTGGPTTNEKLF
TRBV5-4	TRBJ2-7	ASSFPDSYEQY
TRBV4-1	TRBJ2-7	ASSQEERAYEQY
TRBV7-2	TRBJ1-6	ASSSQHSGGRFTLH
TRBV28	TRBJ1-5	ASSSPGQGSRLYQH
TRBV6-6	TRBJ2-5	ASSYTGGWETQY
TRBV6-1	TRBJ1-2	ASSERELGGYT
TRBV13	TRBJ2-7	ASSLGRGRVDEQY
TRBV6-1	TRBJ2-7	ATCQVDTTYEQY
TRBV30	TRBJ1-5	AASGDNQPQH
TRBV7-6	TRBJ2-7	ASSLWQGAYEQY
TRBV2	TRBJ2-5	ASSEGLAGGRIH
TRBV5-1	TRBJ2-6	ASTTPGTGSGANVLT
TRBV6-5	TRBJ2-7	ASRRQGMSEQY
TRBV2	TRBJ2-7	ASRKVGGHHEQY
TRBV7-9	TRBJ1-3	ASSFGQGSNTIY
TRBV9	TRBJ2-6	ASSIQGAQSGANVLT
TRBV6-1	TRBJ1-5	ASSERRTGTSNQPQH
TRBV27	TRBJ1-2	ASSQLGGSNYGYT
TRBV25-1	TRBJ2-1	ASSGPRDSSYNEQF
TRBV9	TRBJ2-3	ASSSGEREVDTQY
TRBV7-2	TRBJ2-3	ASSLGGPDTDTQY
TRBV7-8	TRBJ1-6	ASSSTGTGNSPLH
TRBV7-8	TRBJ2-2	ASSQLTNTGELF
TRBV4-2	TRBJ1-1	ASNAHLGQANTEAF
TRBV9	TRBJ2-3	ASSSGGATDTQY
TRBV23-1	TRBJ2-1	ASVQGTYNEQF
TRBV27	TRBJ2-7	ASSYRASSYEQY
TRBV28	TRBJ2-5	ASSRPRGGETQY